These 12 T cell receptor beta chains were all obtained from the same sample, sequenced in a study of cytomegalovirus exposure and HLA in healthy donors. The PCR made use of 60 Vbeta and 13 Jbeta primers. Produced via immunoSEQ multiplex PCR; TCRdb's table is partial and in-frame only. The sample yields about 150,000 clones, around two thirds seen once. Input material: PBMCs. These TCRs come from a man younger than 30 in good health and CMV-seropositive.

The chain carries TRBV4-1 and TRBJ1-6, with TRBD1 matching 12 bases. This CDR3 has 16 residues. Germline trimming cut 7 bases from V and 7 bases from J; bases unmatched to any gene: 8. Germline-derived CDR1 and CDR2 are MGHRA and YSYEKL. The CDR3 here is CASTSGQGAKNSPLHF. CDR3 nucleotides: TGCGCCAGCACTTCGGGACAGGGGGCGAAGAATTCACCCCTCCACTTT.

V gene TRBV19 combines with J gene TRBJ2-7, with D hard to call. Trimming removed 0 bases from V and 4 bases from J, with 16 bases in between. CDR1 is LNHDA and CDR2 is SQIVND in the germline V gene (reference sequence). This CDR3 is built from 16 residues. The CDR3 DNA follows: TGTGCCAGTAGTATAGATACCGAAAACATTCAGTACGAGCAGTACTTC. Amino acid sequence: CASSIDTENIQYEQYF.

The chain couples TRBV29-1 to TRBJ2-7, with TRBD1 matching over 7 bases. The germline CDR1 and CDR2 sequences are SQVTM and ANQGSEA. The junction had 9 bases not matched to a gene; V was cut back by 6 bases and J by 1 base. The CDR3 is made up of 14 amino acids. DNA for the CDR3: TGCAGCGTCCTAGGACAGGCGACTTCCTACGAGCAGTACTTC. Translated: CSVLGQATSYEQYF.

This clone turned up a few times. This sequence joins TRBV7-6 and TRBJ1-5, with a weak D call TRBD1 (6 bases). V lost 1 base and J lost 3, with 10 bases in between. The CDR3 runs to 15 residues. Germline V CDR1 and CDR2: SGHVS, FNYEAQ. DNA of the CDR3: TGTGCCAGCAGCTTAGGGGAGGGGGACAATCAGCCCCAGCATTTT. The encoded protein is CASSLGEGDNQPQHF.

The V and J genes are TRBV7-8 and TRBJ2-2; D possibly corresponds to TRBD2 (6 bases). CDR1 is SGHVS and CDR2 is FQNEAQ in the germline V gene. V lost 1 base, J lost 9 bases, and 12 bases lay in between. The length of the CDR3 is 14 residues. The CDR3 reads CASSLGRGPRELFF. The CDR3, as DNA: TGTGCCAGCAGCTTAGGGAGGGGACCCCGGGAGCTGTTTTTT. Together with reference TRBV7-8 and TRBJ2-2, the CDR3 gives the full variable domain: GAGVSQSPRYKVAKRGQDVALRCDPISGHVSLFWYQQALGQGPEFLTYFQNEAQLDKSGLPSDRFFAERPEGSVSTLKIQRTQQEDSAVYLCASSLGRGPRELFFGEGSRLTVL.

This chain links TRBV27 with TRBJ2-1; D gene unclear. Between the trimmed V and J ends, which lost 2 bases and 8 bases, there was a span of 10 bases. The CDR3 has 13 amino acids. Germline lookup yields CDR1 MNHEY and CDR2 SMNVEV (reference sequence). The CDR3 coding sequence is TGTGCCAGCAGTTTAAGAGTAATGGATGAGCAGTTCTTC. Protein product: CASSLRVMDEQFF.

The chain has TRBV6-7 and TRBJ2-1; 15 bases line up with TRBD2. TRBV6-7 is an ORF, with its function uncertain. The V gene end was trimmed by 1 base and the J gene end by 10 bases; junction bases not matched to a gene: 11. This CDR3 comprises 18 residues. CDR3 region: CASSYWGGHGTSGGEQFF. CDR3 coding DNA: TGTGCCAGCAGTTACTGGGGGGGGCACGGGACTAGCGGGGGGGAGCAGTTCTTC.

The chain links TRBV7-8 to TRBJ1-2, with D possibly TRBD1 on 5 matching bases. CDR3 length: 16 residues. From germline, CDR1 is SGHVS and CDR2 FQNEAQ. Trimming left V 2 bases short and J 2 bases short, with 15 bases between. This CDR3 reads CASSLREVGHNYGYTF. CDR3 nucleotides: TGTGCCAGCAGCTTAAGGGAAGTCGGACACAACTATGGCTACACCTTC.

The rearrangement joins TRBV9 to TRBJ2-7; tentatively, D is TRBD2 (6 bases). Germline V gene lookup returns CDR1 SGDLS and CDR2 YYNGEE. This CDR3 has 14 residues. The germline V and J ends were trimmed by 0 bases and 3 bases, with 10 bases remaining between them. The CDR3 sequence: CASSVDGGIYEQYF. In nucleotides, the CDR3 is TGTGCCAGCAGCGTAGACGGGGGAATCTACGAGCAGTACTTC.

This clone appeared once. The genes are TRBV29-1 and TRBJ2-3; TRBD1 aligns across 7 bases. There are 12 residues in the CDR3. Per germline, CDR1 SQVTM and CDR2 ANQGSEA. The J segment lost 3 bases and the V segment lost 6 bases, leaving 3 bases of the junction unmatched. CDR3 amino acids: CSVLTGTDTQYF. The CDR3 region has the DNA TGCAGCGTGCTGACAGGGACAGATACGCAGTATTTT.

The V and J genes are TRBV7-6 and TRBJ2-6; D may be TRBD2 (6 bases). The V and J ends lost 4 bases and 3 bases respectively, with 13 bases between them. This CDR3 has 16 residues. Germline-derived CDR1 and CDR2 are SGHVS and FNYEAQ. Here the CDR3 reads CASSSGGTRGANVLTF. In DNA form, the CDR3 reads TGTGCCAGCAGCTCGGGCGGGACTCGTGGGGCCAACGTCCTGACTTTC.

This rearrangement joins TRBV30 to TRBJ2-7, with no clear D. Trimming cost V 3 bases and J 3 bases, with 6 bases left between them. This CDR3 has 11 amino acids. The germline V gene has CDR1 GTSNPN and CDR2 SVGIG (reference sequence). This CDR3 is CAWSQNYEQYF. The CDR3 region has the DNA TGTGCCTGGAGCCAGAACTACGAGCAGTACTTC.